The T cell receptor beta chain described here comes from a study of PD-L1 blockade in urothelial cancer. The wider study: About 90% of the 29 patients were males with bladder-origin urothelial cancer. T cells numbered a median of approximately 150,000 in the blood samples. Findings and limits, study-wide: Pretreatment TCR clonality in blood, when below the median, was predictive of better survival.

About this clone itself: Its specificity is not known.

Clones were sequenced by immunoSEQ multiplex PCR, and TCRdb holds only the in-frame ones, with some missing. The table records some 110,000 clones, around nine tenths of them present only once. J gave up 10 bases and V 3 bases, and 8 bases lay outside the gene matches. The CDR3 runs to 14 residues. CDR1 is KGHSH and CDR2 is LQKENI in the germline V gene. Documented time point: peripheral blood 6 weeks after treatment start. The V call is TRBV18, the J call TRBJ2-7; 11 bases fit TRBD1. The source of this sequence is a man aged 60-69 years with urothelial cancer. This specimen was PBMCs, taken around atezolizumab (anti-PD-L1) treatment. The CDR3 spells CASSPGQGGGPQYF. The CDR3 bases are TGTGCCAGCTCACCGGGACAGGGGGGGGGCCCCCAGTACTTC.